The 9 T cell receptor beta chains reported below all come from one sample, sequenced in a study of blood T cell repertoires in COVID-19. Clones were read by immunoSEQ multiplex PCR, and TCRdb kept only the in-frame ones, dropping some. Here the sample spans 120,000 to 150,000 clones, approximately 90% being singletons. The sample taken for sequencing was PBMCs or T cells enriched from blood (not recorded which). The receptor source for this set is a woman in her thirties with acute COVID-19.

V and J are TRBV7-3 and TRBJ2-5, with 13 bases fitting TRBD2. Germline CDR1 SGHTA, CDR2 FQGTGA. V lost 4 bases, J lost 4 bases, and 6 bases stayed unmatched. This CDR3 has 16 amino acids. In nucleotides, the CDR3 is TGTGCCAGCAGCTACGGACTAGCGGGAGAAACAGAGACCCAGTACTTC. It codes for CASSYGLAGETETQYF. The variable domain in full, with the rest retrieved from reference TRBV7-3 and TRBJ2-5, is GAGVSQTPSNKVTEKGKYVELRCDPISGHTALYWYRQSLGQGPEFLIYFQGTGAADDSGLPNDRFFAVRPEGSVSTLKIQRTERGDSAVYLCASSYGLAGETETQYFGPGTRLLVL.

A note on this clone: Other DNA variants within this sample encode the same CDR3. V gene TRBV5-1 combines with J gene TRBJ2-7; 8 bases line up with TRBD1. V lost 3 bases and J lost 1; bases outside the gene matches: 3. Per germline, CDR1 SGHRS and CDR2 YFSETQ. This CDR3 has 14 residues. The CDR3 DNA sequence: TGCGCCAGCAGCTCCCGACAGGGGTCCTACGAGCAGTACTTC. It yields the protein CASSSRQGSYEQYF. The entire variable domain, with the rest obtained from reference TRBV5-1 and TRBJ2-7, is as follows: KAGVTQTPRYLIKTRGQQVTLSCSPISGHRSVSWYQQTPGQGLQFLFEYFSETQRNKGNFPGRFSGRQFSNSRSEMNVSTLELGDSALYLCASSSRQGSYEQYFGPGTRLTVT.

V gene TRBV27 combines with J gene TRBJ1-1, with 9 bases identical to TRBD1. This CDR3 has 14 residues. Looked up from germline, CDR1 is MNHEY and CDR2 is SMNVEV (reference sequence). Trimming removed 7 bases from V and 6 bases from J; junction bases left unmatched: 9. The CDR3 bases are TGTGCCAGCACGCGGACAGGGGCGGACGCTGAAGCTTTCTTT. Translation: CASTRTGADAEAFF.

V is TRBV7-2 and J is TRBJ2-1; D perhaps matches TRBD1 (5 bases). The V gene lost 0 bases and the J gene lost 3 bases, with 9 bases spanning the gap. Germline lookup yields CDR1 SGHTA and CDR2 FQGNSA. The CDR3 runs 15 residues. CDR3 in amino acids: CASSLAEQGYNEQFF. The CDR3 DNA follows: TGTGCCAGCAGCTTAGCGGAGCAGGGCTACAATGAGCAGTTCTTC.

The rearrangement uses TRBV6-4 and TRBJ2-1; TRBD1 is a possible D gene (6 bases). Germline assignment: CDR1 MRHNA and CDR2 SNTAGT. V was cut by 4 bases and J by 10 bases, with 14 bases left in between. The CDR3 runs to 13 residues. The CDR3 DNA sequence: TGTGCCAGCAGTGTACAGGGTCAAGGCGAGCAGTTCTTC. Protein product: CASSVQGQGEQFF.

V and J are TRBV7-2 and TRBJ2-7, with unresolved D. Trimming took 2 bases from V and 0 from J, leaving 14 bases between them. The CDR3 length is 16 residues. Germline V gene lookup returns CDR1 SGHTA and CDR2 FQGNSA. In nucleotides, the CDR3 is TGTGCCAGCAGCTTAAACGGAGATCCTATCTCCTACGAGCAGTACTTC. Protein: CASSLNGDPISYEQYF.

This clone was detected only once. The gene calls are TRBV5-4 and TRBJ2-6, with D uncertain. Trimming stripped 7 bases from V and 2 bases from J, with 4 bases between. This CDR3 has 12 amino acids. The germline V gene has CDR1 SGHNT and CDR2 YYREEE (reference sequence). CDR3 sequence: CASSAGANVLTF. The CDR3, as DNA: TGTGCCAGCTCGGCTGGGGCCAACGTCCTGACTTTC.

The chain employs TRBV10-3 and TRBJ1-1; weak D call: TRBD1 (6 bases). The CDR3 totals 13 residues. Germline values: CDR1 ENHRY, CDR2 SYGVKD. Trimming shortened V by 6 bases and J by 1 base, and 9 bases separated the two germline ends. CDR3 protein: CAIRTGANTEAFF. In nucleotides, the CDR3 is TGTGCCATCAGGACAGGTGCGAACACTGAAGCTTTCTTT.

The chain combines TRBV27 with TRBJ2-7, with D tentatively TRBD1 (6 bases). The CDR3 is made up of 13 amino acids. With 5 bases removed from V and 4 bases from J, the gap between germline ends came to 12 bases. Germline CDR1 reads MNHEY; CDR2 reads SMNVEV (reference sequence). CDR3 protein: CASSRQVRYEQYF. CDR3 bases: TGTGCCAGCAGTAGACAGGTTCGGTACGAGCAGTACTTC.